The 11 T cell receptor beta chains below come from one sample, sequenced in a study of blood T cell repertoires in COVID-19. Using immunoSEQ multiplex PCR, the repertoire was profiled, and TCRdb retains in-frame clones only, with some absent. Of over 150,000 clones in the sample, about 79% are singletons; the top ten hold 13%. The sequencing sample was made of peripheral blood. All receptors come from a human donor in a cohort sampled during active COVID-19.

CDR3 DNA sequence: TGTGCCAGCTCAAAAGCCGGGACAGGTCAGGTAGGGGCCAACGTCCTGACTTTC. Protein sequence: CASSKAGTGQVGANVLTF. The chain couples TRBV18 to TRBJ2-6, with 8 bases identical to TRBD1. Trimming at V came to 5 bases and at J to 4 bases, leaving 13 bases not matched to a gene. The germline CDR1 and CDR2 sequences are KGHSH and LQKENI. This CDR3 spans 18 amino acids.

The DNA of the CDR3 is TGTGCCAGCAGTTACAGGCCTTCCTCTGGAAACACCATATATTTT. This translates into CASSYRPSSGNTIYF. This chain uses TRBV11-2 with TRBJ1-3; tentative D call: TRBD1 (5 bases). Trimming took 6 bases from V and 0 from J, leaving 12 bases between them. CDR3 length equals 15 residues. CDR1 SGHAT and CDR2 FQNNGV come from the germline V gene.

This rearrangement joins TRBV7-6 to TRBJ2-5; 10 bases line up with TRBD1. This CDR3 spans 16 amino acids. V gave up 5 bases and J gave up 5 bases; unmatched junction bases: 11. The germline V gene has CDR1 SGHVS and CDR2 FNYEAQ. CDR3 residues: CASSRDRGNTMETQYF. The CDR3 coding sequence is TGTGCCAGCAGCCGGGACAGGGGAAATACTATGGAGACCCAGTACTTC.

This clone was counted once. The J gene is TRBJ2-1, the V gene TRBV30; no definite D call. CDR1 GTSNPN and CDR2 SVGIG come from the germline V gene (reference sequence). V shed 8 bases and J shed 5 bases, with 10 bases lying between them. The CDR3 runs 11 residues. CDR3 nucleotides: TGTGCCCCAGATCCAGACAATGAGCAGTTCTTC. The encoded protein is CAPDPDNEQFF.

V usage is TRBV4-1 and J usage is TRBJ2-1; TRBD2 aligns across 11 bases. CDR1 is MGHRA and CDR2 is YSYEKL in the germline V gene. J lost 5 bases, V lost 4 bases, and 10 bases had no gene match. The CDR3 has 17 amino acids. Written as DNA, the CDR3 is TGCGCCAGCAGCCCGGGGTACGGGACTAGCGGACACAATGAGCAGTTCTTC. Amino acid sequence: CASSPGYGTSGHNEQFF.

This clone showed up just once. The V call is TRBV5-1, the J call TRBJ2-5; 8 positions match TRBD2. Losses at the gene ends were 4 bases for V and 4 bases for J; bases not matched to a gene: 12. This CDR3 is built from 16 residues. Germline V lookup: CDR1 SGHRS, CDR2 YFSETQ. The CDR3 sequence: CASSPGGGRGLETQYF. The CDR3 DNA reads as TGCGCCAGCAGCCCCGGGGGGGGCCGGGGGCTAGAGACCCAGTACTTC.

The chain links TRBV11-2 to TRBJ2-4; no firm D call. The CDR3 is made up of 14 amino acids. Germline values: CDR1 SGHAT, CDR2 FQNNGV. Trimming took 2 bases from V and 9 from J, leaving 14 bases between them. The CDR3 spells CASSLMSSQIIQYF. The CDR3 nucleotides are TGTGCCAGCAGCTTAATGTCATCTCAGATCATTCAGTACTTC.

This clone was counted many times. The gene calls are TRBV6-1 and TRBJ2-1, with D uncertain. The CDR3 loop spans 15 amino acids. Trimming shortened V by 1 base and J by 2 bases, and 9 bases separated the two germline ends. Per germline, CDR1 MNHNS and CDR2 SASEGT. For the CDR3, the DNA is TGTGCCAGCAGTGAAGATGATGGCACCTACAATGAGCAGTTCTTC. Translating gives CASSEDDGTYNEQFF.

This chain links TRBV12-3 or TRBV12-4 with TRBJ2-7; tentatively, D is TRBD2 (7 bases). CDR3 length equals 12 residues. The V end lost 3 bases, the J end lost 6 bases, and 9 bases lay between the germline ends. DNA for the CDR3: TGTGCCAGCAGTTTGGGGGGGCGCGAGCAGTACTTC. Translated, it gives CASSLGGREQYF.

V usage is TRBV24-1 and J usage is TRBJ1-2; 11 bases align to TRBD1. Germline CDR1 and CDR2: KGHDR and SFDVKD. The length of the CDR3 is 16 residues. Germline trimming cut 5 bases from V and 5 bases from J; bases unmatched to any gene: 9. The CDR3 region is CATSGGQGAGEYGYTF. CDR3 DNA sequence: TGTGCCACCAGTGGTGGACAGGGGGCAGGGGAGTATGGCTACACCTTC.

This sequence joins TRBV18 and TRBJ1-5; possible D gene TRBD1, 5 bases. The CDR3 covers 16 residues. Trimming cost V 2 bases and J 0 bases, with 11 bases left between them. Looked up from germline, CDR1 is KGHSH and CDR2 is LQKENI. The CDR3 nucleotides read TGTGCCAGCTCACCAGGGGGACTGTATAGCAATCAGCCCCAGCATTTT. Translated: CASSPGGLYSNQPQHF. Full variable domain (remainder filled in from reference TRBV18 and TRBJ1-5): NAGVMQNPRHLVRRRGQEARLRCSPMKGHSHVYWYRQLPEEGLKFMVYLQKENIIDESGMPKERFSAEFPKEGPSILRIQQVVRGDSAAYFCASSPGGLYSNQPQHFGDGTRLSIL.